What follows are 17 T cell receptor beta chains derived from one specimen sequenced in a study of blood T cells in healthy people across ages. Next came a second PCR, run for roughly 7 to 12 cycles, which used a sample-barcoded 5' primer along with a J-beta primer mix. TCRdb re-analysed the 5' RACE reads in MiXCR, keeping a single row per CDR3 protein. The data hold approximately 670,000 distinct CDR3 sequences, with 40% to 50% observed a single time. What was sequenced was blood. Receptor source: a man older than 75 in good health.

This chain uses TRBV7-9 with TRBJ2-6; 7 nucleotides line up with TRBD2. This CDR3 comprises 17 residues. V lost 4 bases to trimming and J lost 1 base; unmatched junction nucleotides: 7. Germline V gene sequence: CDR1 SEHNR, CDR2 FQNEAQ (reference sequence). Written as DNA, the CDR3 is TGTGCCAGCAGCTCTCAGGGAGGGAGATCTGGGGCCAACGTCCTGACTTTC. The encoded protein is CASSSQGGRSGANVLTF.

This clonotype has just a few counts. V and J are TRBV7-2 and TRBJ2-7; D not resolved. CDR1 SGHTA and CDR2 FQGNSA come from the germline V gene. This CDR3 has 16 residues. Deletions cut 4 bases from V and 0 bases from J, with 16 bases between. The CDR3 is CASSSSGGWDSYEQYF. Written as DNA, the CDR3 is TGTGCCAGCAGCTCGTCAGGTGGGTGGGACTCCTACGAGCAGTACTTC.

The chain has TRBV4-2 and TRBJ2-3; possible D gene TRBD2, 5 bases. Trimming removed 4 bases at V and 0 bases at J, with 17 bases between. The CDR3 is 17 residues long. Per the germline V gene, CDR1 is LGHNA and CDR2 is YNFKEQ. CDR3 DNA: TGTGCCAGCAGCCCAGTAGGGCTAGCCCTTAGCACAGATACGCAGTATTTT. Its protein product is CASSPVGLALSTDTQYF.

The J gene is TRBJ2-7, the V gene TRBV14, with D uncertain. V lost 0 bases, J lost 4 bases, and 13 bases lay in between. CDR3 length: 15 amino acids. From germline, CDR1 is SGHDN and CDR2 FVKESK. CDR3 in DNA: TGTGCCAGCAGCCAAGATGGGCCTAGGCAATACGAGCAGTACTTC. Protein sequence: CASSQDGPRQYEQYF.

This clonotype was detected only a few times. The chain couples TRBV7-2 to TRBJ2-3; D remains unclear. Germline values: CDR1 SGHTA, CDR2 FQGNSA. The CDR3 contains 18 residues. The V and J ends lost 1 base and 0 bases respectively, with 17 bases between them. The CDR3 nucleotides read TGTGCCAGCAGCTTAGTGACCGTTCTGCGGTATAGCACAGATACGCAGTATTTT. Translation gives CASSLVTVLRYSTDTQYF.

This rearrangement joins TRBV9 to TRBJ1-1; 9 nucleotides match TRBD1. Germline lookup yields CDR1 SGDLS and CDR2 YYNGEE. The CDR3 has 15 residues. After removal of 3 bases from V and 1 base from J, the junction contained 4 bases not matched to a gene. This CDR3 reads CASSGGTGSNTEAFF. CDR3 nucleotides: TGTGCCAGCAGCGGGGGGACAGGGTCGAACACTGAAGCTTTCTTT.

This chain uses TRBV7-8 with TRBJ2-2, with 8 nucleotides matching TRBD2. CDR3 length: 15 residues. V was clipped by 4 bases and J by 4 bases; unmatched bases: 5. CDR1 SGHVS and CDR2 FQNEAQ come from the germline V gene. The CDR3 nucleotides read TGTGCCAGCAGCTCGTTAGCGGGGATCACCGGGGAGCTGTTTTTT. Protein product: CASSSLAGITGELFF.

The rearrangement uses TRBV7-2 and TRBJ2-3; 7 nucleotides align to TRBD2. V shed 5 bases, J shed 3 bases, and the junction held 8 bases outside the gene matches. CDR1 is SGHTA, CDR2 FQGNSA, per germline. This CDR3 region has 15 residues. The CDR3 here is CASSPKAGKTDTQYF. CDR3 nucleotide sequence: TGTGCCAGCAGCCCAAAAGCGGGGAAAACAGATACGCAGTATTTT. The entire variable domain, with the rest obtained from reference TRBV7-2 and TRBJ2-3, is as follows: GAGVSQSPSNKVTEKGKDVELRCDPISGHTALYWYRQSLGQGLEFLIYFQGNSAPDKSGLPSDRFSAERTGGSVSTLTIQRTQQEDSAVYLCASSPKAGKTDTQYFGPGTRLTVL.

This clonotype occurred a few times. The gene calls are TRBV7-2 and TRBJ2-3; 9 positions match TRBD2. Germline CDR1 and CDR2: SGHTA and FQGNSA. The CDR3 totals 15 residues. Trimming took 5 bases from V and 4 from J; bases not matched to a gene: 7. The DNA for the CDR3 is TGTGCCAGCAGCACAGCGGGAGGAGGGGCAGATACGCAGTATTTT. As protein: CASSTAGGGADTQYF.

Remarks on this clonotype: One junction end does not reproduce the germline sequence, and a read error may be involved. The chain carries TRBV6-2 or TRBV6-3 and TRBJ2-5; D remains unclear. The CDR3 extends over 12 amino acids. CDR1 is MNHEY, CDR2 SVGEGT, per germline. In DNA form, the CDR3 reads TGTGTCAGCAGTTACGGGCAAGAGACCCAGTACTTC. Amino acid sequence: CVSSYGQETQYF.

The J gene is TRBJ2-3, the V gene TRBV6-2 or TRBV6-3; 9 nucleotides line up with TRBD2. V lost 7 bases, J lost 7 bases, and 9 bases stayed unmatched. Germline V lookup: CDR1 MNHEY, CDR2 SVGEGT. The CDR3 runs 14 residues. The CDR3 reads CASTTAGGPHTQYF. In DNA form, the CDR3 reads TGTGCCAGCACCACGGCGGGAGGGCCTCATACGCAGTATTTT.

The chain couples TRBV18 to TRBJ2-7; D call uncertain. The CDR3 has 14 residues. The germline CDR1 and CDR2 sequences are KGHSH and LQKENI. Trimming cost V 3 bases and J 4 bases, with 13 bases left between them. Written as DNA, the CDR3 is TGTGCCAGCTCACCGGAAAGGAGCCATTACGAGCAGTACTTC. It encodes CASSPERSHYEQYF.

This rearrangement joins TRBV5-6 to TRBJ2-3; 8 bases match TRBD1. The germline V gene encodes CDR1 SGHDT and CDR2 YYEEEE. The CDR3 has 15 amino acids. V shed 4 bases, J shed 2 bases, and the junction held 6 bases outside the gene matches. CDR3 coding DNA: TGTGCCAGCAGCAAACCGGGACAGGACACAGATACGCAGTATTTT. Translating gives CASSKPGQDTDTQYF.

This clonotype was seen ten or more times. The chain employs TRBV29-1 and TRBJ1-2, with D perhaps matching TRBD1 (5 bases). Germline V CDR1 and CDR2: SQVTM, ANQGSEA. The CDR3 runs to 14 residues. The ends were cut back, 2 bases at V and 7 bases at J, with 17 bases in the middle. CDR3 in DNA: TGCAGCGTTGAATCTGCCAGGGAGGTTGGTGGCTACACCTTC. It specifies CSVESAREVGGYTF.

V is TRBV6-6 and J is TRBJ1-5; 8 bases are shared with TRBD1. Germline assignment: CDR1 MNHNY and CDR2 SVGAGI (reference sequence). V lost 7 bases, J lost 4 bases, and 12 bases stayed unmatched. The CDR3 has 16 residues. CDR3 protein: CASTPGTGGVNQPQHF. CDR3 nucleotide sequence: TGTGCCAGCACTCCGGGGACAGGCGGGGTTAATCAGCCCCAGCATTTT.

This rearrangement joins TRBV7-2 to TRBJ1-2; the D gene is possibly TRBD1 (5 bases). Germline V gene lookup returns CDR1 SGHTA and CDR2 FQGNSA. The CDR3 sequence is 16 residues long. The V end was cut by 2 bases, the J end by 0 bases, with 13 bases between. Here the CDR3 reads CASSLSRGRSNYGYTF. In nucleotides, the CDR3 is TGTGCCAGCAGCTTAAGTCGGGGCAGATCTAACTATGGCTACACCTTC.

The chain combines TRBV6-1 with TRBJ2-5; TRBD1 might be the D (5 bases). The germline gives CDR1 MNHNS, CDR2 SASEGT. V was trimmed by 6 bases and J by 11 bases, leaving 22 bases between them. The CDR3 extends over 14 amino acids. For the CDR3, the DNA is TGTGCCAGCAGGGATGTGGGGCTGGCCTACGGGCAGTACTTC. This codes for CASRDVGLAYGQYF.